This T cell receptor (beta chain) was obtained from a study of T cell responses to AZD1222 COVID-19 vaccine. Findings of the study overall: Epitopes outside B.1.351 and B.1.1.7 mutated regions reportedly drew nearly half of spike TCRs. Repertoire sampling was restricted to post-peak T cell response timepoints.

V was clipped by 4 bases and J by 10 bases; unmatched bases: 3. The CDR3 has 12 amino acids. Germline V gene sequence: CDR1 SEHNR, CDR2 FQNEAQ (reference sequence). The data were produced by immunoSEQ multiplex PCR, yet TCRdb's version contains in-frame clones alone and is incomplete. The sample records roughly 120,000 clones, around nine tenths being singletons. The table lists this clone with a few counts. Antigen: not known. This receptor was taken from an adult in good health. This sample comprised peripheral blood, obtained on day 0 of AZD1222 vaccination. This chain joins TRBV7-9 and TRBJ2-1; 8 nucleotides align to TRBD2. This CDR3 reads CASSSPSGEQFF. The CDR3 DNA follows: TGTGCCAGCAGCTCCCCTAGCGGGGAGCAGTTCTTC.